This T cell receptor beta chain was sequenced for a study of CD8 T cells in Susac syndrome (dated by TCRdb to about 2019). At the level of the whole study: Repertoire sequencing was used to test whether CD8+ T cell activation and differentiation in Susac syndrome was antigen driven.

Peripheral blood CD8+ and CD4+ T cells from healthy donors, Susac syndrome patients and multiple sclerosis patients were profiled using high-throughput TCR beta sequencing. Healthy donors were included as age- and sex-matched controls. Bulk CD8+ and CD4+ T cells were purified by magnetic negative isolation, whereas CD8+ TEMRA cells were enriched by FACS. Blood was collected in EDTA tubes and processed within 24 hours, with PBMCs isolated through density gradient centrifugation. PBMCs intended for TCR sequencing were cryopreserved in liquid nitrogen and thawed later in a water bath at 37 degrees C. The sorted or isolated CD4+, CD8+ and CD8+ TEMRA cells had a purity of 90% or higher. As for this clonotype: Which antigen it targets is not known. One base away there is no much larger clone; base qualities are not given.

The paper as a whole reports these results and caveats: The number of individuals in the TCR sequencing and HLA analysis was acknowledged as relatively small.

The germline ends are 16 bases apart after V is trimmed by 3 bases and J by 6 bases. The germline V gene encodes CDR1 SGHRS and CDR2 YFSETQ. The CDR3 holds 15 amino acids from the cysteine to the phenylalanine. Solely the CDR3 DNA is kept, with 45 bases framed from the first base. RNA was extracted with the RNeasy kit and about 0.5 to 1 ug was reverse transcribed using random hexamers. The immunoSEQ multiplex PCR assay, covering 54 Vbeta and 13 Jbeta segments, was used to amplify TCR beta CDR3 regions. To correct PCR amplification bias, a synthetic template baseline was used for both primer optimization and computational correction. In the source study's methods: Reads were annotated to V, D and J genes according to IMGT and were analyzed with immunoSEQ Analyzer, with only productive sequences retained. To calculate clonality, Shannon entropy was normalized by log2 of the number of productive unique sequences and then subtracted from one. For each patient and control, public and private clones were evaluated among the 100 most prevalent clones. A clone was defined as Susac-specific if it was absent from the healthy and MS cohorts, from over a thousand published viral clones and from other ImmuneACCESS disease sequences. TCRdb reanalyzed the raw reads on its own, using fastp at Q25 for trimming and MiXCR for clone calling, and kept in-frame beta chains. Merged by CDR3 protein, the rows form single entries marked with the most common genes and DNA. Here the V and J calls rest on TCRdb's processing, not on the authors' analysis. The sample records fewer than 200,000 distinct CDR3 sequences, approximately 95% of which are singletons. The biggest ten clones account for approximately 0.098% of the sample.

The chain joins TRBV5-1 to TRBJ2-1; the D gene is perhaps TRBD1 or TRBD2, each of them matching over 5 bases. This receptor was taken from a human donor in good health. Sequencing was done on a sample of CD4+ T cells from PBMCs. The nucleotide sequence is given as TGCGCCAGCAGCTACGGGACGCCATCCCTCAATGAGCAGTTCTTC. The encoded protein is CASSYGTPSLNEQFF.